Presented here are 13 T cell receptor beta chains from one specimen sequenced in a study of T-cell reconstitution after alpha-beta-depleted transplantation in children (dated by TCRdb to between 2015 and 2016). Library method: PCR. The instrument given in TCRdb is Illumina HiSeq 2500. TCR library preparation used molecular barcoding, with unique molecular identifiers applied to normalize quantification of the TCRbeta repertoire. The public sequencing data were trimmed at Q25 with fastp and processed into clonotypes with MiXCR by TCRdb, which kept only in-frame beta chains. Identical CDR3 protein sequences are pooled into one entry, listed with their most common genes and DNA. The sample yields around 600,000 distinct CDR3 sequences; more than 20% were counted once. The ten largest clones capture 14% of the sample. The intended sense of this specimen's treatment or condition label: allogeneic hematopoietic cell transplantation with graft depleted of TCRalphabeta T cells and CD19 B cells.

The sample was PBMCs, mostly from graft donor cells, taken 360 days after TCRalphabeta/CD19-depleted stem cell transplant. All receptors derive from a boy under two years old who had a stem cell transplant for acute myeloid leukemia, so the T cells may come from the graft donor.

The chain links TRBV20-1 to TRBJ1-2, with D hard to call. Trimming stripped 2 bases from V and 5 bases from J, with 15 bases between. This CDR3 has 14 amino acids. Germline CDR1 and CDR2: DFQATT and SNEGSKA (reference sequence). This CDR3 reads CSARMAASMYGYTF. CDR3 nucleotides: TGCAGTGCTAGAATGGCAGCCAGTATGTATGGCTACACCTTC.

V gene TRBV4-1 combines with J gene TRBJ2-1, with 8 bases aligning to TRBD2. The CDR3 runs 17 residues. Germline loops: CDR1 MGHRA, CDR2 YSYEKL. Germline trimming cut 0 bases from V and 6 bases from J; bases unmatched to any gene: 10. The CDR3 DNA follows: TGCGCCAGCAGCCAAGAGGGAGCGGGGGCTGCTTTCAATGAGCAGTTCTTC. It encodes CASSQEGAGAAFNEQFF.

J is TRBJ2-1 and V is TRBV5-5, with TRBD1 as a possible D gene (5 bases). V lost 0 bases and J lost 9, with 10 bases in between. The CDR3 is 13 amino acids. CDR1 is SGHKS and CDR2 is YYEKEE in the germline V gene (reference sequence). CDR3 protein: CASSLAVGAEQFF. In DNA, the CDR3 is TGTGCCAGCAGCTTGGCCGTTGGGGCTGAGCAGTTCTTC.

The chain employs TRBV7-3 and TRBJ2-6; tentative D call: TRBD2 (5 bases). Germline V gene data show CDR1 as SGHTA and CDR2 as FQGTGA. V lost 1 base and J 0 bases, leaving 7 bases between the germline ends. The CDR3 extends over 16 amino acids. The chain's CDR3 is CASSLSRGSGANVLTF. CDR3 coding DNA: TGTGCCAGCAGCTTAAGTCGGGGCTCTGGGGCCAACGTCCTGACTTTC.

The rearrangement uses TRBV5-1 and TRBJ2-3; D gene unclear. The V gene lost 0 bases and the J gene lost 0 bases, with 8 bases spanning the gap. The germline V gene has CDR1 SGHRS and CDR2 YFSETQ. The CDR3 sequence is 15 residues long. CDR3 residues: CASSLDVSSTDTQYF. In DNA form, the CDR3 reads TGCGCCAGCAGCTTGGACGTATCTAGCACAGATACGCAGTATTTT. Together with reference TRBV5-1 and TRBJ2-3, the CDR3 gives the full variable domain: KAGVTQTPRYLIKTRGQQVTLSCSPISGHRSVSWYQQTPGQGLQFLFEYFSETQRNKGNFPGRFSGRQFSNSRSEMNVSTLELGDSALYLCASSLDVSSTDTQYFGPGTRLTVL.

J is TRBJ2-7 and V is TRBV9, with 8 bases identical to TRBD2. The J segment lost 5 bases and the V segment lost 2 bases, leaving 12 bases of the junction unmatched. Looked up from germline, CDR1 is SGDLS and CDR2 is YYNGEE. There are 16 residues in the CDR3. As DNA, the CDR3 is TGTGCCAGCAGCGTTGGGGGGACTAGTTTTGCCCACGAGCAGTACTTC. Amino acid sequence: CASSVGGTSFAHEQYF. Complete variable domain (other parts from reference TRBV9 and TRBJ2-7): DSGVTQTPKHLITATGQRVTLRCSPRSGDLSVYWYQQSLDQGLQFLIQYYNGEERAKGNILERFSAQQFPDLHSELNLSSLELGDSALYFCASSVGGTSFAHEQYFGPGTRLTVT.

This chain links TRBV29-1 with TRBJ2-3; the D gene is possibly TRBD1 (5 bases). CDR1 and CDR2 from the germline V gene are SQVTM and ANQGSEA. Trimming removed 3 bases from V and 5 bases from J, with 9 bases in between. This CDR3 is built from 12 residues. The CDR3 nucleotides read TGCAGCGTTGATAGGCAGGGAGATACGCAGTATTTT. This gives the protein CSVDRQGDTQYF.

This clonotype was counted only a few times. This chain connects TRBV12-3 or TRBV12-4 to TRBJ2-7; maybe TRBD1 (6 bases). The V and J ends lost 3 bases and 3 bases respectively, with 12 bases between them. The CDR3 extends over 14 amino acids. CDR3 sequence reads: CASSFVARGYEQYF. CDR3 DNA sequence: TGTGCCAGCAGTTTTGTCGCCAGGGGCTACGAGCAGTACTTC.

The table lists this clonotype with many counts. V is TRBV29-1 and J is TRBJ2-1, with TRBD1 matching 10 bases. CDR3 length: 14 amino acids. Germline trimming cut 6 bases from V and 5 bases from J; bases unmatched to any gene: 7. Germline CDR1 and CDR2: SQVTM and ANQGSEA. Here the CDR3 DNA reads TGCAGCGTAACACTCGGGACAGGGGACAATGAGCAGTTCTTC. Translation: CSVTLGTGDNEQFF.

This clonotype was counted between two and nine times. The chain is built from TRBV29-1 and TRBJ2-5; 9 positions match TRBD1. J gave up 1 base and V 7 bases, and 13 bases lay outside the gene matches. The germline V gene has CDR1 SQVTM and CDR2 ANQGSEA. The CDR3 has 16 residues. CDR3 residues: CSAGGSIQGAQETQYF. In DNA, the CDR3 is TGCAGCGCTGGGGGGTCAATACAGGGGGCCCAAGAGACCCAGTACTTC.

The table lists this clonotype with a few counts. The CDR3 coding sequence is TGTGCCAGCAGCTTTAGCCGTGGTAGGGAGCAGTACTTC. Translation gives CASSFSRGREQYF. The rearrangement uses TRBV11-1 and TRBJ2-7, with D unresolved. This CDR3 region has 13 residues. V was clipped by 3 bases and J by 7 bases, with 13 bases between them. CDR1 and CDR2 from the germline V gene are SGHAT and FQDESV (reference sequence).

This clonotype was counted only a few times. The J gene is TRBJ2-2, the V gene TRBV6-1, with D possibly matching TRBD2 (5 bases). Per germline, CDR1 MNHNS and CDR2 SASEGT. Trimming left V 6 bases short and J 1 base short, with 18 bases between. The CDR3 loop spans 17 amino acids. CDR3 in amino acids: CASSSPGGRLNTGELFF. Written as DNA, the CDR3 is TGTGCCAGCAGCTCCCCTGGCGGGCGATTGAACACCGGGGAGCTGTTTTTT.

The V and J genes are TRBV28 and TRBJ1-4, with a weak D call TRBD1 (5 bases). The CDR3 length is 13 residues. The V and J ends lost 6 bases and 12 bases respectively, with 17 bases between them. Germline CDR1 is MDHEN and CDR2 is SYDVKM. The CDR3 here is CASRGRVVRELFF. The DNA of the CDR3 is TGTGCCAGCAGGGGCAGGGTGGTCCGAGAACTGTTTTTT.